These 2 T cell receptor beta chains share one sample of origin, sequenced in a study of CD8 T cells in ankylosing spondylitis. MiXCR was run by TCRdb on the 5' RACE reads, yielding one entry per CDR3 protein. This sample carries some 300,000 distinct CDR3 sequences, roughly 20% of them seen once, and the ten largest clones take roughly 3.6%. Specimen: blood, either unsorted or a sorted T cell fraction (not recorded which). The receptors were sampled from a female donor with ankylosing spondylitis or in good health (not recorded which).

V gene TRBV7-2 combines with J gene TRBJ1-5; D call uncertain. V was clipped by 5 bases and J by 0 bases, with 8 bases between them. The germline V gene encodes CDR1 SGHTA and CDR2 FQGNSA. The CDR3 runs 14 residues. The CDR3 here is CASSREYSNQPQHF. In DNA, the CDR3 is TGTGCCAGCAGCAGGGAGTATAGCAATCAGCCCCAGCATTTT.

A few counts support this clonotype. The chain recombines TRBV6-1 with TRBJ1-2; 10 bases match TRBD1. This CDR3 is built from 13 residues. Trimming cost V 7 bases and J 7 bases; bases outside gene matches: 6. Germline CDR1 and CDR2: MNHNS and SASEGT. CDR3 sequence (DNA): TGTGCCAGCAAGACAGGGGGCACGGGTGGCTACACCTTC. It specifies CASKTGGTGGYTF.